This T cell receptor beta chain derives from a study of blood T cell repertoires in COVID-19. Germline V gene lookup returns CDR1 MGHRA and CDR2 YSYEKL. The CDR3 length is 16 residues. After removal of 7 bases from V and 5 bases from J, the junction contained 13 bases not matched to a gene. Clones were sequenced by immunoSEQ multiplex PCR, and TCRdb holds only the in-frame ones, with some missing. The sample records 150,000 to 200,000 clones, roughly nine tenths being singletons. The sample consisted of peripheral blood. The chain employs TRBV4-1 and TRBJ2-7, with TRBD1 identical over 11 bases. The sequence was collected from a man between 70 and 80 years old with acute or convalescent COVID-19. In nucleotides, the CDR3 is TGCGCCAGCACCGGATATCGGACAGGGGGCACCCACGAGCAGTACTTC. Translation gives CASTGYRTGGTHEQYF.